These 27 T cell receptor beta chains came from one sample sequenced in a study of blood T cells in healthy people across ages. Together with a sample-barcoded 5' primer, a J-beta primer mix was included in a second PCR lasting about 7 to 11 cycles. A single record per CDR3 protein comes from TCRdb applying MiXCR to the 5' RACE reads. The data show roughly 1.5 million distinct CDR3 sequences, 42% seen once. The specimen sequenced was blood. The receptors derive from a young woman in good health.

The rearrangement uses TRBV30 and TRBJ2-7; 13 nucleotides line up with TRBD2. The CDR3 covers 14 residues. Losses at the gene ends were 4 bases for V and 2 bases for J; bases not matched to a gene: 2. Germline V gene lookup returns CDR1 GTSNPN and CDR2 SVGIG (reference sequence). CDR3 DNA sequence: TGTGCCTGGACCGGACTAGCGGGAGCCTACGAGCAGTACTTC. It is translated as CAWTGLAGAYEQYF.

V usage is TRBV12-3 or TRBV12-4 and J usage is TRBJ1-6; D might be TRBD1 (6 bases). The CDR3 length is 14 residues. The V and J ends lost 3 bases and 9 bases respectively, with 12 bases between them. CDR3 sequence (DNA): TGTGCCAGCAGTTTCCAGGGGCGGGGTTCACCCCTCCACTTT. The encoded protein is CASSFQGRGSPLHF.

The CDR3 bases are TGTGCCAGCAGCTTAGAGAAGGAGCAGTTCTTC. Protein sequence: CASSLEKEQFF. The chain combines TRBV11-2 with TRBJ2-1; no reliable D call. The V and J ends lost 0 bases and 10 bases respectively, with 4 bases between them. The germline V gene encodes CDR1 SGHAT and CDR2 FQNNGV. The CDR3 consists of 11 residues.

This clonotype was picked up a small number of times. DNA for the CDR3: TGTGCCAGCAGGGGTACTACAGGGGGTAGCTGCTATGGCTACACCTTC. As protein: CASRGTTGGSCYGYTF. The rearrangement uses TRBV27 and TRBJ1-2, with 8 bases lining up with TRBD1. The ends lost 6 bases at V and 4 bases at J; junction bases unmatched: 13. Germline V CDR1 and CDR2: MNHEY, SMNVEV (reference sequence). The CDR3 runs to 16 residues.

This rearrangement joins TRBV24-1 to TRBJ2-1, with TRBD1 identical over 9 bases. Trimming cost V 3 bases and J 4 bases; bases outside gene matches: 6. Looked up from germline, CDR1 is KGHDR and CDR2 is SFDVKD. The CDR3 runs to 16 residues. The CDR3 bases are TGTGCCACCAGTGATGTCGGGACAGGGCTGTACAATGAGCAGTTCTTC. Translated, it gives CATSDVGTGLYNEQFF.

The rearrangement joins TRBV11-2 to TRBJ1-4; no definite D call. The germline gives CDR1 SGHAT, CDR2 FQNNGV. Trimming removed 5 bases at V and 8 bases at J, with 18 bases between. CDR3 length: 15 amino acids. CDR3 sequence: CASSPRRALGEKLFF. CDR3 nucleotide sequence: TGTGCCAGCAGCCCCCGCCGGGCCCTCGGAGAAAAACTGTTTTTT.

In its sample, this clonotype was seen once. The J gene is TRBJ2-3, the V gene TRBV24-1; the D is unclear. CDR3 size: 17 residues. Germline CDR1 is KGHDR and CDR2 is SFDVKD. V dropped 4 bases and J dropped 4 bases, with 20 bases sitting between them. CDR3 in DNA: TGTGCCACCAGTGACCGTAGGGATGCCTCGGGTGCAGATACGCAGTATTTT. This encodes CATSDRRDASGADTQYF.

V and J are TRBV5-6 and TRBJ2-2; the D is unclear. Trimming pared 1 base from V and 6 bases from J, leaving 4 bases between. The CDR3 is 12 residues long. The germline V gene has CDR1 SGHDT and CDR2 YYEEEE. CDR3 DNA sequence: TGTGCCAGCAGCTTGTTTGCCGGGGAGCTGTTTTTT. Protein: CASSLFAGELFF.

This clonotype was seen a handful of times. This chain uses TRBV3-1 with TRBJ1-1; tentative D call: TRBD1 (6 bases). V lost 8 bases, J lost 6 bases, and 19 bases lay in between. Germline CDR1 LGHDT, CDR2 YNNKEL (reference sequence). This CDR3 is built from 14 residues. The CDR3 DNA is TGTGCCAGCTCCTGGGTGGGGGGCTTAGCTGAAGCTTTCTTT. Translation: CASSWVGGLAEAFF.

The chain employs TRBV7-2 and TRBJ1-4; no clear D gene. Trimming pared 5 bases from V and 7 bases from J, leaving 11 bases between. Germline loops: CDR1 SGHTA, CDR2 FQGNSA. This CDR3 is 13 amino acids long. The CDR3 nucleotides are TGTGCCAGCAGCGCCTATGGCTTTGAAAAACTGTTTTTT. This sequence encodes CASSAYGFEKLFF. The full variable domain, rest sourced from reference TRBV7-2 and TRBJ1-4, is GAGVSQSPSNKVTEKGKDVELRCDPISGHTALYWYRQSLGQGLEFLIYFQGNSAPDKSGLPSDRFSAERTGGSVSTLTIQRTQQEDSAVYLCASSAYGFEKLFFGSGTQLSVL.

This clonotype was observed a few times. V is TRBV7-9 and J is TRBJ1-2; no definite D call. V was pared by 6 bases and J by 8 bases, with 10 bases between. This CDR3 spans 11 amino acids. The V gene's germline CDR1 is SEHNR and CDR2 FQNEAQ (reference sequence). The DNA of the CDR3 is TGTGCCAGCAGTATCATGGGCGGCTACACCTTC. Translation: CASSIMGGYTF.

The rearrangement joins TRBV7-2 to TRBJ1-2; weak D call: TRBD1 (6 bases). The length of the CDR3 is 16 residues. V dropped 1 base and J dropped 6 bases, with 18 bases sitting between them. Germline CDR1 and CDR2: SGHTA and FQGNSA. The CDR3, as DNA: TGTGCCAGCAGCTTAGGTGATGGAGGGGGACTTAATGGCTACACCTTC. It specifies CASSLGDGGGLNGYTF.

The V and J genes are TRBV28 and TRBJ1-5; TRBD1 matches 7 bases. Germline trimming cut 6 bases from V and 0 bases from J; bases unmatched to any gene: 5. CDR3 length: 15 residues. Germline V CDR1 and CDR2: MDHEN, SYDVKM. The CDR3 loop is CASRMGQYSNQPQHF. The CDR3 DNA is TGTGCCAGCAGAATGGGACAGTATAGCAATCAGCCCCAGCATTTT.

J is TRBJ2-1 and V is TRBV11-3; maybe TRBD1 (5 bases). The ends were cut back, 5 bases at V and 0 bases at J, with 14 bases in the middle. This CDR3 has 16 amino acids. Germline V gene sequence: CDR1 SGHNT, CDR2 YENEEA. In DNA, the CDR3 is TGTGCCAGCAGCCAACAGGACATTTACTCCTACAATGAGCAGTTCTTC. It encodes CASSQQDIYSYNEQFF.

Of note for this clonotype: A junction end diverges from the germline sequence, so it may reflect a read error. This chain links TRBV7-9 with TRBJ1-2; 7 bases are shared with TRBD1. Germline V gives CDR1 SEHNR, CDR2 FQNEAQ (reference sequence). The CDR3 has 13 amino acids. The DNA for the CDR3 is TGTGCCAGCAACTTAGCGACAGGGACAGGCTACACCTTC. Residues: CASNLATGTGYTF.

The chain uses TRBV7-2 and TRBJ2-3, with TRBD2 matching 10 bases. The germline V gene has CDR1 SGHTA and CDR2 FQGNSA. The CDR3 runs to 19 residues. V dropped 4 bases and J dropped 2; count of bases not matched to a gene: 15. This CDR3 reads CASSSDRRLLAGNTDTQYF. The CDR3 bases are TGTGCCAGCAGCTCTGACCGAAGGTTACTAGCGGGGAACACAGATACGCAGTATTTT.

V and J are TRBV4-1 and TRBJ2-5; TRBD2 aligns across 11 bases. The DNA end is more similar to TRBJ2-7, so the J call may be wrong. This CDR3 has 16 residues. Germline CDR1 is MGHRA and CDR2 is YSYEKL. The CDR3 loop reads CASSRMTSGVGDEQYF. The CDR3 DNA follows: TGCGCCAGCAGCCGAATGACTAGCGGGGTGGGCGACGAGCAGTACTTC.

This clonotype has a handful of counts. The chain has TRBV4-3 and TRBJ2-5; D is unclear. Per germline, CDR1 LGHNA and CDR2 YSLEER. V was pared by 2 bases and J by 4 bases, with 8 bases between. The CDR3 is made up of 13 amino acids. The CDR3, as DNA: TGCGCCAGCAGCCAATTTTCGGGAGAGACCCAGTACTTC. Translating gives CASSQFSGETQYF.

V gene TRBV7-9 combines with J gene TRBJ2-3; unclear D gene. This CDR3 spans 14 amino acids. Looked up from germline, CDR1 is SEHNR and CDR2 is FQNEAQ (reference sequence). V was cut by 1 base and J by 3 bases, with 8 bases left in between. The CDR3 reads CASSLGYTTDTQYF. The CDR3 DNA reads TGTGCCAGCAGCTTAGGCTATACGACAGATACGCAGTATTTT.

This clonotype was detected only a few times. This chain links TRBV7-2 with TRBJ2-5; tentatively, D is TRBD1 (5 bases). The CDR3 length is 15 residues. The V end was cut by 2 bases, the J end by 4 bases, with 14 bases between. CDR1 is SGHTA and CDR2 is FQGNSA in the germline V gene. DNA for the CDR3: TGTGCCAGCAGCTTATTCCAAGGGGTTGGAGAGACCCAGTACTTC. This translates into CASSLFQGVGETQYF.

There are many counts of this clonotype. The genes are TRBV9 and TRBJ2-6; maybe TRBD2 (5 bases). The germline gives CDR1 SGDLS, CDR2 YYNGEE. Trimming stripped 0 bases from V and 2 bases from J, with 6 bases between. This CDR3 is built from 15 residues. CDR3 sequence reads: CASSVVRAGANVLTF. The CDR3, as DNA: TGTGCCAGCAGCGTAGTGAGGGCTGGGGCCAACGTCCTGACTTTC.

Here the CDR3 DNA reads TGCAGCGCCCCGGGGGCGAAAGGCGAGCAGTACTTC. This gives the protein CSAPGAKGEQYF. The J gene is TRBJ2-5, the V gene TRBV29-1, with D perhaps matching TRBD1 or TRBD2 (6 bases each). The closer fit of TRBJ2-7 to the DNA end suggests the J call may be wrong. There are 12 residues in the CDR3. Germline CDR1 SQVTM, CDR2 ANQGSEA.

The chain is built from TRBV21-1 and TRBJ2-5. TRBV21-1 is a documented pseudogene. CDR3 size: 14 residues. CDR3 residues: CASSKELTEETQYF. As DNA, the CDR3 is TGTGCCAGCAGCAAAGAGCTAACAGAAGAGACCCAGTACTTC.

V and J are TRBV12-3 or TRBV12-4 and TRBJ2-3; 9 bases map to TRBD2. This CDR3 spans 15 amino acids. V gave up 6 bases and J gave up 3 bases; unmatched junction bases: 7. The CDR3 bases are TGTGCCAGCAGCTTAAGCGGGAGGTTAACAGATACGCAGTATTTT. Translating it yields CASSLSGRLTDTQYF.

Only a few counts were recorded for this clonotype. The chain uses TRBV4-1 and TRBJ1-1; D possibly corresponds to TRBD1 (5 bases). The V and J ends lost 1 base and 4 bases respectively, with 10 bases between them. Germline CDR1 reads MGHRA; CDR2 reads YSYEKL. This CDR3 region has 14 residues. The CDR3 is CASSQGRGPTEAFF. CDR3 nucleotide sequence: TGCGCCAGCAGCCAAGGCCGGGGACCCACTGAAGCTTTCTTT.

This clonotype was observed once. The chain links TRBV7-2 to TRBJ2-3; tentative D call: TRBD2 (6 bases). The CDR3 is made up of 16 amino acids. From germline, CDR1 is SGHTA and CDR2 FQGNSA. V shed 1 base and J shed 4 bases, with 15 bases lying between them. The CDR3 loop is CASSLVCWGVADTQYF. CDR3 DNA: TGTGCCAGCAGCTTAGTGTGTTGGGGGGTGGCAGATACGCAGTATTTT.

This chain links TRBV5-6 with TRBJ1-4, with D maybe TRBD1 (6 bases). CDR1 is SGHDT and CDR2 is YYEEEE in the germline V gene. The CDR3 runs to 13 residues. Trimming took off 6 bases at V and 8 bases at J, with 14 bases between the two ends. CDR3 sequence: CASTQSGQEKLFF. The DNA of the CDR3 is TGTGCCAGCACCCAATCCGGACAGGAAAAACTGTTTTTT.